The next 14 T cell receptor beta chains were all read from a single sample in a study of cytomegalovirus exposure and HLA in healthy donors. The PCR was carried out with 60 Vbeta primers and 13 Jbeta primers. Repertoires were generated with immunoSEQ multiplex PCR, while TCRdb's copy carries only in-frame clones and drops some. The data contain 65,000 to 85,000 clones, roughly 70% of them singletons. Sample: PBMCs. Receptors were obtained from a man between 60 and 75 years old in good health and CMV-seropositive.

The genes are TRBV6-5 and TRBJ2-3; TRBD1 might be the D (6 bases). From germline, CDR1 is MNHEY and CDR2 SVGAGI. The CDR3 has 15 residues. Between the trimmed V and J ends, which lost 6 bases and 2 bases, there was a span of 15 bases. CDR3 in DNA: TGTGCCAGCAGCTTCTCGGACAGCAACACAGATACGCAGTATTTT. Its protein is CASSFSDSNTDTQYF.

This clone was found a few times. This chain connects TRBV4-1 to TRBJ2-2, with 7 bases aligning to TRBD1. The V and J ends lost 1 base and 1 base, in that order; junction bases with no gene match: 3. The germline V gene has CDR1 MGHRA and CDR2 YSYEKL. CDR3 length equals 16 residues. CDR3 loop: CASSQGQGLNTGELFF. The CDR3 nucleotides read TGCGCCAGCAGCCAAGGACAGGGCCTGAACACCGGGGAGCTGTTTTTT.

The chain couples TRBV19 to TRBJ2-1; 9 bases match TRBD1. V lost 8 bases to trimming and J lost 4 bases; unmatched junction nucleotides: 6. This CDR3 is built from 14 residues. Germline CDR1 is LNHDA and CDR2 is SQIVND (reference sequence). The CDR3 sequence: CASHRDRAYNEQFF. CDR3 bases: TGTGCCAGTCACCGGGACAGGGCATACAATGAGCAGTTCTTC.

The J gene is TRBJ2-2, the V gene TRBV5-1; TRBD1 agrees at 9 bases. The CDR3 totals 16 residues. V was clipped by 4 bases and J by 3 bases; unmatched bases: 7. Germline V gene data show CDR1 as SGHRS and CDR2 as YFSETQ. DNA of the CDR3: TGCGCCAGCAGCGGAACAGGGGGCGTGGACACCGGGGAGCTGTTTTTT. It codes for CASSGTGGVDTGELFF.

In its sample, this clone was seen once. Other nucleotide sequences in the sample specify the same CDR3. The chain employs TRBV27 and TRBJ2-7; D gene unclear. The CDR3 contains 13 residues. Trimming took 0 bases from V and 0 from J, leaving 3 bases between them. Per the germline V gene, CDR1 is MNHEY and CDR2 is SMNVEV (reference sequence). The CDR3 bases are TGTGCCAGCAGTTTATCCGGCTCCTACGAGCAGTACTTC. Protein: CASSLSGSYEQYF.

The chain recombines TRBV27 with TRBJ1-2, with 8 bases that match TRBD1. With 5 bases clipped from V and 8 bases from J, the junction kept 13 bases outside the gene matches. The length of the CDR3 is 15 residues. The germline gives CDR1 MNHEY, CDR2 SMNVEV (reference sequence). This chain's CDR3 is CASSTWDRPTEGYTF. Written as DNA, the CDR3 is TGTGCCAGCAGTACCTGGGACAGGCCGACCGAGGGCTACACCTTC.

The chain uses TRBV29-1 and TRBJ2-1, with TRBD2 matching over 10 bases. The V gene end was trimmed by 3 bases and the J gene end by 5 bases; junction bases not matched to a gene: 7. CDR1 and CDR2 (germline): SQVTM, ANQGSEA. The CDR3 totals 15 residues. The CDR3 here is CSVDWLAGDDNEQFF. DNA for the CDR3: TGCAGCGTTGATTGGCTAGCGGGAGATGACAATGAGCAGTTCTTC.

The chain carries TRBV4-2 and TRBJ2-3; TRBD2 matches at 8 bases. With V trimmed by 0 bases and J by 3 bases, 8 bases remained unmatched. The CDR3 extends over 17 amino acids. The germline V gene encodes CDR1 LGHNA and CDR2 YNFKEQ. The CDR3: CASSQERGAGATDTQYF. The CDR3 DNA reads as TGTGCCAGCAGCCAAGAAAGAGGAGCGGGGGCAACAGATACGCAGTATTTT.

The chain joins TRBV4-1 to TRBJ2-1, with a tentative D call TRBD1 (6 bases). CDR1 is MGHRA and CDR2 is YSYEKL in the germline V gene. With 0 bases removed from V and 7 bases from J, the gap between germline ends came to 10 bases. The CDR3 sequence is 14 residues long. In nucleotides, the CDR3 is TGCGCCAGCAGCCAAGATCAGGGGTGGAATGAGCAGTTCTTC. This codes for CASSQDQGWNEQFF.

The V gene is TRBV6-6, the J gene TRBJ2-3, with 10 bases lining up with TRBD2. Looked up from germline, CDR1 is MNHNY and CDR2 is SVGAGI (reference sequence). Germline trimming cut 4 bases from V and 5 bases from J; bases unmatched to any gene: 3. CDR3 length: 14 residues. CDR3 loop: CASSLAGGIDTQYF. The CDR3 nucleotides are TGTGCCAGCAGTTTAGCGGGAGGAATAGATACGCAGTATTTT.

This chain links TRBV7-3 with TRBJ2-1; 8 bases fit TRBD2. V trimming: 4 bases; J trimming: 3 bases; junction bases outside the gene matches: 5. This CDR3 region has 15 residues. Germline CDR1 is SGHTA and CDR2 is FQGTGA. CDR3 nucleotide sequence: TGTGCCAGCAGCTCGGGACTAGATTACTACAATGAGCAGTTCTTC. Its protein product is CASSSGLDYYNEQFF.

CDR3 region: CASSRTGTGGNEQFF. CDR3 in DNA: TGTGCCAGTAGTAGAACCGGGACAGGCGGCAATGAGCAGTTCTTC. The chain employs TRBV19 and TRBJ2-1, with 8 positions matching TRBD1. The V and J ends lost 4 bases and 6 bases, in that order; junction bases with no gene match: 8. The CDR3 has 15 amino acids. The V gene's germline CDR1 is LNHDA and CDR2 SQIVND (reference sequence). The full variable domain, in which reference TRBV19 and TRBJ2-1 provide the parts outside the CDR3, is DGGITQSPKYLFRKEGQNVTLSCEQNLNHDAMYWYRQDPGQGLRLIYYSQIVNDFQKGDIAEGYSVSREKKESFPLTVTSAQKNPTAFYLCASSRTGTGGNEQFFGPGTRLTVL.

V and J are TRBV6-5 and TRBJ2-1, with TRBD2 matching over 14 bases. Germline V gives CDR1 MNHEY, CDR2 SVGAGI. The CDR3 consists of 15 residues. V lost 6 bases to trimming and J lost 8 bases; unmatched junction nucleotides: 6. In DNA, the CDR3 is TGTGCCAGCAGGGTTAGACTAGCGGGAGGGCATGAGCAGTTCTTC. It encodes CASRVRLAGGHEQFF.

This clone came up a few times. V is TRBV4-2 and J is TRBJ1-2; possibly TRBD1 for D (6 bases). This CDR3 has 18 amino acids. Deletions cut 3 bases from V and 4 bases from J, with 24 bases between. Germline CDR1 LGHNA, CDR2 YNFKEQ. The CDR3 DNA reads TGTGCCAGCAGCCATGGGAGGGGGACGGACACCGTCGCCTATGGCTACACCTTC. As protein: CASSHGRGTDTVAYGYTF.